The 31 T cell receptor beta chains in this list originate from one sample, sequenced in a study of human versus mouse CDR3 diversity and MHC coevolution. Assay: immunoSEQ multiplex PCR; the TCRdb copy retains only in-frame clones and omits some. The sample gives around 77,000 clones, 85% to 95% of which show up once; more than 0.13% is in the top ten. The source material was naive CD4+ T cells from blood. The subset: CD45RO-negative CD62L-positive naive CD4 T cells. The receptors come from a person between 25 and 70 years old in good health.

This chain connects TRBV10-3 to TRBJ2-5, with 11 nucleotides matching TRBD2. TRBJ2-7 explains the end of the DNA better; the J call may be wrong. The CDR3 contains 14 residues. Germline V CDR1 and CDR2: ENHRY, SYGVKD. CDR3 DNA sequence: TGTGCCATCAGTGACTTTAGCGGGGGGGACGAGCAGTACTTC. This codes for CAISDFSGGDEQYF.

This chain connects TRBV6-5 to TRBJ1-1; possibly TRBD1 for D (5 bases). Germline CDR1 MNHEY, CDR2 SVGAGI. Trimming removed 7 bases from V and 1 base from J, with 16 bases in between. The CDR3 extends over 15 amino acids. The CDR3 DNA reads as TGTGCCAGCACCAAACAGGTTAATACGAACACTGAAGCTTTCTTT. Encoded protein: CASTKQVNTNTEAFF.

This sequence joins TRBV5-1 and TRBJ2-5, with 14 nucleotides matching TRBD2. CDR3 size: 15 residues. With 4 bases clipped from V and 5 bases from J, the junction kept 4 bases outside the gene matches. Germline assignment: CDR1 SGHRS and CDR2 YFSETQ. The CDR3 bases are TGCGCCAGCAGCCCTAGGACTAGCGGGAGGGAGACCCAGTACTTC. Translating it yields CASSPRTSGRETQYF.

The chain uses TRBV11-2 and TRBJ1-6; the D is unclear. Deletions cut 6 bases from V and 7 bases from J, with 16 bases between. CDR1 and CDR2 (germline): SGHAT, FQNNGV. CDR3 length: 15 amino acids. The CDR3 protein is CASSSRRALNSPLHF. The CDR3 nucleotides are TGTGCCAGCAGTTCCCGTAGAGCTTTGAATTCACCCCTCCACTTT.

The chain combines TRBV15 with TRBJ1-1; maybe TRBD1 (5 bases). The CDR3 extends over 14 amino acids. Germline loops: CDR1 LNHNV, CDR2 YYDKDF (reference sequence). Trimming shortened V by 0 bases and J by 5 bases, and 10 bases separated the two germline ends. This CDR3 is CATSRDPGRTEAFF. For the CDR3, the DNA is TGTGCCACCAGCAGAGACCCAGGGCGGACTGAAGCTTTCTTT.

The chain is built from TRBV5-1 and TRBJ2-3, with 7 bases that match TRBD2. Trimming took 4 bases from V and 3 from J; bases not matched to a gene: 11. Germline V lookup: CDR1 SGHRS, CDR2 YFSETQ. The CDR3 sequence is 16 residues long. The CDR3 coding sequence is TGCGCCAGCAGCCCGGGGGACTACCAGAGAACAGATACGCAGTATTTT. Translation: CASSPGDYQRTDTQYF. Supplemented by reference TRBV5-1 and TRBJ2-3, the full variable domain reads KAGVTQTPRYLIKTRGQQVTLSCSPISGHRSVSWYQQTPGQGLQFLFEYFSETQRNKGNFPGRFSGRQFSNSRSEMNVSTLELGDSALYLCASSPGDYQRTDTQYFGPGTRLTVL.

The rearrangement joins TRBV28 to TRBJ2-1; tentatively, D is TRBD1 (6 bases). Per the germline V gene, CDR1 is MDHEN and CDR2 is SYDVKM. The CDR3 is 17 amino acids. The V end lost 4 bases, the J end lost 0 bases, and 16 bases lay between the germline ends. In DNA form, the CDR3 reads TGTGCCAGCAGTTATAGCTGGGGGCTGACCTCCTACAATGAGCAGTTCTTC. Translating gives CASSYSWGLTSYNEQFF.

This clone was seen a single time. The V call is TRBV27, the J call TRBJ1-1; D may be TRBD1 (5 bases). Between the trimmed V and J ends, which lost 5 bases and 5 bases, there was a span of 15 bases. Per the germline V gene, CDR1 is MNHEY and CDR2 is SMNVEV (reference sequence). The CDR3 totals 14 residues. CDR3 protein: CASSTRQSQTEAFF. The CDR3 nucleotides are TGTGCCAGCAGTACTCGACAGTCTCAGACTGAAGCTTTCTTT.

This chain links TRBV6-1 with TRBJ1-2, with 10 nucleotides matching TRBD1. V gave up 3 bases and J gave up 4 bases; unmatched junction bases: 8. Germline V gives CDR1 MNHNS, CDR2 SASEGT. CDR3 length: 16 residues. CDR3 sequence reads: CASSERQGATLYGYTF. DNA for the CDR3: TGTGCCAGCAGTGAGAGACAGGGGGCGACCCTCTATGGCTACACCTTC.

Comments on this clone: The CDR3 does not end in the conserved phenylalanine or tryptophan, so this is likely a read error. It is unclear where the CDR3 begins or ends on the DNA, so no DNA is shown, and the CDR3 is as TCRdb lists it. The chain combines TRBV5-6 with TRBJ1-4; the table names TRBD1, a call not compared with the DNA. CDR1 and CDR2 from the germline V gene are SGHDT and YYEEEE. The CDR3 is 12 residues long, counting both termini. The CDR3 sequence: CASSSRDRGGAL.

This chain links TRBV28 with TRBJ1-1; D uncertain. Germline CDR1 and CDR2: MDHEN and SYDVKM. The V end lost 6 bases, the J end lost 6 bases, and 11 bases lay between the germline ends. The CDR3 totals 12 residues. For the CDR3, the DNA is TGTGCCAGCAGCCTAGGCGGCTCTGAAGCTTTCTTT. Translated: CASSLGGSEAFF. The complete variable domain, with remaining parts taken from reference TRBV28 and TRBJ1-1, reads DVKVTQSSRYLVKRTGEKVFLECVQDMDHENMFWYRQDPGLGLRLIYFSYDVKMKEKGDIPEGYSVSREKKERFSLILESASTNQTSMYLCASSLGGSEAFFGQGTRLTVV.

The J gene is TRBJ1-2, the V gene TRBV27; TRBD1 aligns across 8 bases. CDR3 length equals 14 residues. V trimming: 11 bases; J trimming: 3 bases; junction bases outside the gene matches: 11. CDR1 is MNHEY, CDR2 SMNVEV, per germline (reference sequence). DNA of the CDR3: TGTGCCCCCCCGATCGCACAGGGGGACTATGGCTACACCTTC. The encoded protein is CAPPIAQGDYGYTF.

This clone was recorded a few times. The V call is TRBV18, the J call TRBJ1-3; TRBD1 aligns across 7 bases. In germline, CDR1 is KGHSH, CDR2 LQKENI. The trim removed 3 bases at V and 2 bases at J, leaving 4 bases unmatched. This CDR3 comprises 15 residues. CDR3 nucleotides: TGTGCCAGCTCACCGTCGACAGGGACTGGAAACACCATATATTTT. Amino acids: CASSPSTGTGNTIYF.

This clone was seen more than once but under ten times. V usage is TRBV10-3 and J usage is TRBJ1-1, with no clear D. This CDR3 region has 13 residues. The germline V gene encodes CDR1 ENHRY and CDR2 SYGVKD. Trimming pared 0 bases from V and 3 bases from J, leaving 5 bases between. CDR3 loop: CAISESRDTEAFF. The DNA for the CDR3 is TGTGCCATCAGTGAGTCAAGAGACACTGAAGCTTTCTTT.

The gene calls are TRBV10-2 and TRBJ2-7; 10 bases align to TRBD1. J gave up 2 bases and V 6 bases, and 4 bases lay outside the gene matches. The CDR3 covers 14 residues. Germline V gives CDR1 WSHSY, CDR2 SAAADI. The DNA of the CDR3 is TGCGCCAGCAGGCCCGGGACAGGGGCCTACGAGCAGTACTTC. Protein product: CASRPGTGAYEQYF.

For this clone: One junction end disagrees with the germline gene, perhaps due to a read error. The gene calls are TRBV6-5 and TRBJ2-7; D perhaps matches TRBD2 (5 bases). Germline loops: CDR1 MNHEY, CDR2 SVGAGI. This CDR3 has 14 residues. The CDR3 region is CASRTRVSSSEQYF. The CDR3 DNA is TGTGCCAGCAGAACGAGGGTCTCCTCCTCCGAGCAGTACTTC.

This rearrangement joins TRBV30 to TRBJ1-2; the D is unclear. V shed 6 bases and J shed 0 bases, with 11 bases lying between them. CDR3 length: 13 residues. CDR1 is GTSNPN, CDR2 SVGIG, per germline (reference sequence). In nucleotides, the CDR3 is TGTGCCTGTTGGACTGAAGCTAACTATGGCTACACCTTC. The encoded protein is CACWTEANYGYTF.

DNA of the CDR3: TGTGCCAGCAGTGAATTAGCGGGGAAGCGGACAGATACGCAGTATTTT. It is translated as CASSELAGKRTDTQYF. The chain couples TRBV6-1 to TRBJ2-3; 8 nucleotides align to TRBD2. Germline V lookup: CDR1 MNHNS, CDR2 SASEGT. The V and J ends lost 2 bases and 3 bases, in that order; junction bases with no gene match: 7. The CDR3 has 16 residues.

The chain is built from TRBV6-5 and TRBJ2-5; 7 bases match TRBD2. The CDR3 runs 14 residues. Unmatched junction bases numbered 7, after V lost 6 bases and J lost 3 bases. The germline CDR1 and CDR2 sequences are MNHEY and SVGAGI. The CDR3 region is CASSPAGVEETQYF. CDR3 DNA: TGTGCCAGCAGCCCGGCGGGGGTGGAAGAGACCCAGTACTTC.

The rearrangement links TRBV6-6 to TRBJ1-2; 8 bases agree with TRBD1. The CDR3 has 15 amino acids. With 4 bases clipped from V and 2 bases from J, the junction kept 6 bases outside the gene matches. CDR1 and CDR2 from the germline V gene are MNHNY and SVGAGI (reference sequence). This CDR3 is CASSSGNRGNYGYTF. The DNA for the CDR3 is TGTGCCAGCAGTTCCGGAAACAGGGGGAACTATGGCTACACCTTC.

The CDR3 loop reads CASSQFRKRTLNNYGYTF. The CDR3 DNA reads as TGCGCCAGCAGCCAATTCAGGAAGAGAACACTGAATAACTATGGCTACACCTTC. The chain uses TRBV4-1 and TRBJ1-2; D ambiguous. With 2 bases removed from V and 1 base from J, the gap between germline ends came to 20 bases. Germline loops: CDR1 MGHRA, CDR2 YSYEKL. CDR3 length: 18 residues.

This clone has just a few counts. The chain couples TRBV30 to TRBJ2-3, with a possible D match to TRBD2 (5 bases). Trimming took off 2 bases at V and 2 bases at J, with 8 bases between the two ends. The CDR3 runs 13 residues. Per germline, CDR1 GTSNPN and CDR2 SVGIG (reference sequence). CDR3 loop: CAWSRGTTDTQYF. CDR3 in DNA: TGTGCCTGGAGTCGGGGAACCACAGATACGCAGTATTTT.

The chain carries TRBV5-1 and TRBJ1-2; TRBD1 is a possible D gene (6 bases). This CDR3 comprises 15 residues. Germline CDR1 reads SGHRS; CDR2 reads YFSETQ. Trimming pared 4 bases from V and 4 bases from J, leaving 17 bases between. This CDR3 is CASSPGHIGVYGYTF. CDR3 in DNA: TGCGCCAGCAGCCCGGGACATATCGGGGTCTATGGCTACACCTTC.

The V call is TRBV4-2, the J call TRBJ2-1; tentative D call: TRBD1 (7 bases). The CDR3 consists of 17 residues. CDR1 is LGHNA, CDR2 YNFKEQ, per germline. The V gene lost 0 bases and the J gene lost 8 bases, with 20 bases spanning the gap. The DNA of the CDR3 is TGTGCCAGCAGCCAAGAATATCCCCAGGGGGGAGCCCATGAGCAGTTCTTC. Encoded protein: CASSQEYPQGGAHEQFF.

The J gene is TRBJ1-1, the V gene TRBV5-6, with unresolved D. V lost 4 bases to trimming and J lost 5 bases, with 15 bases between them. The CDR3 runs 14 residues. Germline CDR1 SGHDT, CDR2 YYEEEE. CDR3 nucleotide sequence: TGTGCCAGCAGCAAGGGCCAAAGCGGAACTGAAGCTTTCTTT. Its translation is CASSKGQSGTEAFF.

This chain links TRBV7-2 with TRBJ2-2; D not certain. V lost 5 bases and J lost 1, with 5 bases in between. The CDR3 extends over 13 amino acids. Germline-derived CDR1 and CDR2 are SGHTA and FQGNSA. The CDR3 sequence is CASSAGNTGELFF. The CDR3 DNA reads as TGTGCCAGCAGCGCAGGGAACACCGGGGAGCTGTTTTTT. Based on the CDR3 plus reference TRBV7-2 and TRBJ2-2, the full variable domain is GAGVSQSPSNKVTEKGKDVELRCDPISGHTALYWYRQSLGQGLEFLIYFQGNSAPDKSGLPSDRFSAERTGGSVSTLTIQRTQQEDSAVYLCASSAGNTGELFFGEGSRLTVL.

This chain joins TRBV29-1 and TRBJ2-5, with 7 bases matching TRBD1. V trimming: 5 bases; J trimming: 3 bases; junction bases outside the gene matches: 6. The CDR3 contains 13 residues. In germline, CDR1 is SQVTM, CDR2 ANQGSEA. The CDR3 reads CSVPPGTEETQYF. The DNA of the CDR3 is TGCAGCGTTCCCCCCGGGACAGAAGAGACCCAGTACTTC.

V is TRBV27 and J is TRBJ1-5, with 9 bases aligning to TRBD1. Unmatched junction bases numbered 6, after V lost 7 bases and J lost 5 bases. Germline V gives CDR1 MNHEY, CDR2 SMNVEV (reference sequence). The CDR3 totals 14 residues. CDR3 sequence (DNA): TGTGCCAGCACAACAGGGGGCTCGGATCAGCCCCAGCATTTT. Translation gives CASTTGGSDQPQHF.

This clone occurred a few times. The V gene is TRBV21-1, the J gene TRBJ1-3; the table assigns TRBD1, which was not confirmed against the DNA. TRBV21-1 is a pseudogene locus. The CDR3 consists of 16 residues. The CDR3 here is CASSLVTGGRGNTIYF. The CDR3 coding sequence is TGTGCCAGCAGCTTAGTCACAGGGGGCCGGGGAAACACCATATATTTT.

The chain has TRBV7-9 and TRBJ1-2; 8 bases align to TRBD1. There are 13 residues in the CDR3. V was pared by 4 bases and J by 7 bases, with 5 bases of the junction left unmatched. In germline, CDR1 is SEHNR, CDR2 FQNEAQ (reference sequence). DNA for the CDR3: TGTGCCAGCAGCTCGGGACAGGAGCTTGGCTACACCTTC. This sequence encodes CASSSGQELGYTF.

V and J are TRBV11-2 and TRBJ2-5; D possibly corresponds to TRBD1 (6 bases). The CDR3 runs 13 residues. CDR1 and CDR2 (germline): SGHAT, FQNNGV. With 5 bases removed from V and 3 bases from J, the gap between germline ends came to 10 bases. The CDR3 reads CASSLDRKETQYF. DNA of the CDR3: TGTGCCAGCAGCCTGGACAGAAAAGAGACCCAGTACTTC.